This is a list of T cell receptor beta chains from one sample in a study. TCRdb re-analysed the 5' RACE reads in MiXCR, keeping a single row per CDR3 protein. The sample holds around 43,000 distinct CDR3 sequences; 15% to 20% are singletons and the top ten take about 2.8%. Material: naive CD4+ T cells sorted from a lymph node. Source of these receptors: a female donor with breast cancer. Each CDR3 is given with its conserved first and last residue. D genes are given only for firm matches. Expanded clones are given a class, and other clones once, few, many or no size at all.

-	14	-	TRBV6-5	TRBJ2-2	TGTGCCAGCAGTTACCGGCTAGACGCCGGGGAGCTGTTTTTT	CASSYRLDAGELFF
-	19	TRBD1	TRBV7-9	TRBJ2-7	TGTGCCAGCAGCTTGTTCCCTCCTTCACCGGGACAGGGGGCCTACGAGCAGTACTTC	CASSLFPPSPGQGAYEQYF
many	16	-	TRBV20-1	TRBJ1-6	TGCAGTGCTAGAGCATTAGGTGACTCCTATAATTCACCCCTCCACTTT	CSARALGDSYNSPLHF
-	14	-	TRBV6-2/TRBV6-3	TRBJ1-2	TGTGCCACCAAACTGACAGGCCCTCTCGATGGCTACACCTTC	CATKLTGPLDGYTF
few	13	-	TRBV28	TRBJ1-5	TGTGCCAGCAGTGAGGACAGACGGCGGCCCCAGCATTTT	CASSEDRRRPQHF
few	16	-	TRBV28	TRBJ1-2	TGTGCCAGCAGTTTACAGTCCGGAACAGGGTTGTCGGGCTACACCTTC	CASSLQSGTGLSGYTF
few	13	-	TRBV7-2	TRBJ1-5	TGTGCCAGCAGCCGTCAGGGGTATCAGCCCCAGCATTTT	CASSRQGYQPQHF
few	15	-	TRBV5-1	TRBJ2-5	TGCGCCAGCAGCTTGGCCGCGTCCAAAGGCAAGACCCAGTACTTC	CASSLAASKGKTQYF
few	14	-	TRBV5-6	TRBJ1-3	TGTGCCAGCAGCCCTGGCCGCTCTGGAAACACCATATATTTT	CASSPGRSGNTIYF
-	13	-	TRBV20-1	TRBJ1-3	TGCAGTGTCGGGGTCACCTCTGGAAGCACCATATATTTT	CSVGVTSGSTIYF
-	19	-	TRBV21-1	TRBJ2-4	TGTGCCAGCAGCAAACCACACCAGGGAGAGTTACTAGCCAAAAACATTCAGCACTTC	CASSKPHQGELLAKNIQHF
-	13	-	TRBV6-6	TRBJ2-3	TGTGCCAGCAGACTAAGACCGAGAGATACGCAGTATTTT	CASRLRPRDTQYF
-	14	-	TRBV7-9	TRBJ1-4	TGTGCCAGCAGCCCCCCGGGTGGGGGTGAAAAACTGTTTTTT	CASSPPGGGEKLFF
-	15	-	TRBV12-5	TRBJ1-1	TGTGCTAGTGGTCTGACCCGACCGGTGAACACTGAAGCTTTCTTT	CASGLTRPVNTEAFF
-	14	-	TRBV5-1	TRBJ2-6	TGCGCCAGCAGCTTTAAATCTGGGGCCAACGTCCTGACTTTC	CASSFKSGANVLTF
many	13	-	TRBV11-2	TRBJ2-5	TGTGCCAGCAGCTTACCGGGGGCAGAGACCCAGTACTTC	CASSLPGAETQYF
-	13	-	TRBV5-1	TRBJ2-1	TGCGCCAGCAGCTGGAGTCCATACAATGAGCAGTTCTTC	CASSWSPYNEQFF
-	14	TRBD1	TRBV30	TRBJ1-2	TGTGCCTGGAGAAAGGGACAGGAGGAGGATGGCTACACCTTC	CAWRKGQEEDGYTF
many	16	TRBD2	TRBV6-2/TRBV6-3	TRBJ2-1	TGTGCCAGCAGTTACCCTAGAGGAGGGACTAGCGGCAAGGGGTTCTTC	CASSYPRGGTSGKGFF
-	17	-	TRBV6-1	TRBJ2-7	TGTGCCAGCAGTGGACGCTATGCAGGGGGACTCTCCCACGAGCAGTACTTC	CASSGRYAGGLSHEQYF
many	13	-	TRBV7-3	TRBJ1-1	TGTGCCAGCAGCCGAGAATCAAACACTGAAGCTTTCTTT	CASSRESNTEAFF
-	14	-	TRBV19	TRBJ2-1	TGTGCCAGTAACGATGACGCGGGCGAGTATGAGCAGTTCTTC	CASNDDAGEYEQFF
-	8	-	TRBV28	TRBJ1-2	TGTGCCACTCAGGGCTACACCTTC	CATQGYTF
many	14	TRBD2	TRBV9	TRBJ2-1	TGTGCCAGCAGCGTTAGCGGGAACTACAATGAGCAGTTCTTC	CASSVSGNYNEQFF
many	14	TRBD1	TRBV7-2	TRBJ2-1	TGTGCCAGCAGTCCGGACAGGTTTAACAATGAGCAGTTCTTC	CASSPDRFNNEQFF
-	15	TRBD1	TRBV6-6	TRBJ1-5	TGTGCCAGCAGGGGGGACAGCCCCCTCGGGCAGCCCCAGCATTTT	CASRGDSPLGQPQHF
-	18	TRBD1	TRBV7-7	TRBJ2-3	TGTGCTAGCAGCTTAGCCCCGACAGGGGATAGGAGAACAGATACGCAGTATTTT	CASSLAPTGDRRTDTQYF
few	12	-	TRBV7-9	TRBJ1-1	TGTGCCAGCAGCCCGACGGAACTGGAAGCTTTCTTT	CASSPTELEAFF
many	13	-	TRBV7-2	TRBJ1-2	TGTGCCAGCAGCTTACCGACGGGGGATGGCTACACCTTC	CASSLPTGDGYTF
few	16	-	TRBV20-1	TRBJ1-5	TGCAGTGCTCCTAGTACAGGGATGGGGAGCAATCAGCCCCAGCATTTT	CSAPSTGMGSNQPQHF
few	12	-	TRBV12-3/TRBV12-4	TRBJ2-7	TGTGCCAGCAGTTTGGAGGGGCACGAGCAGTACTTC	CASSLEGHEQYF
few	14	-	TRBV28	TRBJ1-2	TGTGCCAGCATCGCGGGGGGAGGAAGTTATGGCTACACCTTC	CASIAGGGSYGYTF
few	15	-	TRBV12-3/TRBV12-4	TRBJ2-7	TGTGCCAGTGGGAGTTCGGCCATTTCGGACGGACAGCAGTACTTC	CASGSSAISDGQQYF
many	15	-	TRBV4-3	TRBJ2-5	TGCGCCAGCAGCCAATCATCCAGAAGCCAAGAGACCCAGTACTTC	CASSQSSRSQETQYF
few	18	TRBD2	TRBV7-2	TRBJ2-1	TGTGCCAGCAGCTCGCTAGGGACTAGCGCCGGGGGGAGGAATGAGCAGTTCTTC	CASSSLGTSAGGRNEQFF
-	14	-	TRBV5-1	TRBJ1-1	TGCGCCAGCAGTTCTGGGGGGGCCAGCAGCGAAGCTTTCTTT	CASSSGGASSEAFF
many	10	-	TRBV12-2	TRBJ2-2	TGTGCAAGTCGCTTAGGGGACCTGTTTTTT	CASRLGDLFF
few	17	-	TRBV4-2	TRBJ2-5	TGTGCCAGCAGCCAAGAATTGACACAGGGAGGAAGGGAGACCCAGTACTTC	CASSQELTQGGRETQYF
-	14	-	TRBV2	TRBJ2-3	TGTGCCAGCAGTGAAGGTCTAGCCCGGGATACGCAGTATTTT	CASSEGLARDTQYF
few	12	TRBD1	TRBV20-1	TRBJ1-2	TGCAGTGCGGACAGGGAGGGCTATGGCTACACCTTC	CSADREGYGYTF
-	13	-	TRBV5-1	TRBJ1-1	TGCGCCAGCAGCTTGTTAGTGGACACTGAAGCTTTCTTT	CASSLLVDTEAFF
few	17	TRBD2	TRBV5-1	TRBJ2-6	TGCGCCAGCAGGGCGGGACTAGCGGTGTCTGGGGCCAACGTCCTGACTTTC	CASRAGLAVSGANVLTF
few	15	-	TRBV6-6	TRBJ1-2	TGTGCCAGCAGTGACCAGGAAAGACGATTGAGTGGCTACACCTTC	CASSDQERRLSGYTF
-	13	TRBD1	TRBV6-2/TRBV6-3	TRBJ2-3	TGTGCCAGTCGGCGGGACAGGACAGATACGCAGTATTTT	CASRRDRTDTQYF
-	17	TRBD1	TRBV6-1	TRBJ2-3	TGTGCCAGCAGTGAAGCCGGGACAGGGGGGGGGACAGATACGCAGTATTTC	CASSEAGTGGGTDTQYF
few	14	-	TRBV11-2	TRBJ2-7	TGTGCCAGCAGCTTAGGGGGCAGGGGTTACGAGCAGTACTTC	CASSLGGRGYEQYF
-	13	-	TRBV7-9	TRBJ2-7	TGTGCCAGCAACTTGGGCAGGGCCTACGAGCAGTACTTC	CASNLGRAYEQYF